This TCR beta chain was sequenced for a study of shared clonotypes between healthy human individuals. About the study: For every donor, three CD4 naive, three CD4 memory, two CD8 naive and one CD8 memory plates were used.

All of the donors resided in Nashville, Tennessee, and each was a Caucasian adult. Clones were sequenced by immunoSEQ multiplex PCR, and TCRdb holds only the in-frame ones, with some missing. This sample has 2 million to 2.5 million clones, with under 95% found just once. This CDR3 is 12 amino acids long. V shed 5 bases and J shed 12 bases, with 17 bases lying between them. Germline V gives CDR1 MDHEN, CDR2 SYDVKM. The chain combines TRBV28 with TRBJ2-7; D ambiguous. The clonotype comes from a man between 18 and 29 years old in good health. Some clones in this sample may be carry-over from other donors' samples. Sequenced input: naive CD4+ T cells from PBMCs. Subset here: CD45RA+ positively selected. In DNA form, the CDR3 reads TGTGCCAGCAGTCTCGAGTCAGTCGGGCCGTACTTC. This codes for CASSLESVGPYF.